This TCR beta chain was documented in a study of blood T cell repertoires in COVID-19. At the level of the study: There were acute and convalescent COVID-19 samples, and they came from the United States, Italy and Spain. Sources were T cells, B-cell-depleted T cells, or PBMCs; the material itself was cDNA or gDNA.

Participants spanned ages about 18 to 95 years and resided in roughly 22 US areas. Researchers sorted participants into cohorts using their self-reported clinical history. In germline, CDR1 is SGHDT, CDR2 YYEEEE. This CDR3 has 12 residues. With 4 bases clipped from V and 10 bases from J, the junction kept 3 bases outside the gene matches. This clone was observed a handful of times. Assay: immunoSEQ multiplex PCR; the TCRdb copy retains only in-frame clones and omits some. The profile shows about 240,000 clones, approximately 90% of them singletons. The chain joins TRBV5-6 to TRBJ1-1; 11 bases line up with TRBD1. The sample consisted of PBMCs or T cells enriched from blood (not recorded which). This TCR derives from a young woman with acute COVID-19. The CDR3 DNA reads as TGTGCCAGCAGCCCCGGGACAGGGGGAGCTTTCTTT. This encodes CASSPGTGGAFF.